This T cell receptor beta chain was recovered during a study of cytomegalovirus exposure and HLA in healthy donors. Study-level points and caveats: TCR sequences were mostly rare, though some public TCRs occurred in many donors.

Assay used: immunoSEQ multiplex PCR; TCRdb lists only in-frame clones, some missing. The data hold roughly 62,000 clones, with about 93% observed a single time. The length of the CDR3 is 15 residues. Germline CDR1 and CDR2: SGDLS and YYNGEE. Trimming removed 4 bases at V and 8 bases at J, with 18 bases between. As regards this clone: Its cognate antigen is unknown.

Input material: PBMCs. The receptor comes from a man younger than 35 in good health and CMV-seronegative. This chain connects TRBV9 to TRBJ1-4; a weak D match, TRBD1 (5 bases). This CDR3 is CASSSFAGGGEKLFF. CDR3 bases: TGTGCCAGCAGCTCTTTCGCGGGGGGAGGAGAAAAACTGTTTTTT.